A selection of T cell receptor beta chains follows, all from one sample in a study of blood T cell repertoires in COVID-19. The data were produced by immunoSEQ multiplex PCR, yet TCRdb's version contains in-frame clones alone and is incomplete. Among approximately 250,000 clones listed, 80% to 85% were seen once. What was sequenced was peripheral blood. Every receptor here comes from a middle-aged woman who had recovered from COVID-19. CDR3s include the opening cysteine and the closing phenylalanine or tryptophan. Fields, in order: clone size, J gene, D gene, V gene, CDR3 DNA, CDR3 protein. A D gene is named only where the DNA matches it firmly. Size values are once, few and many counts, or a class for expanded clones, and some rows have none.

clone_size: -; j_call: TRBJ1-5; d_call: TRBD1; v_call: TRBV28; cdr3_nt: TGTGCCAGCAGTCCAGAGACAGGGGTTGAACAGCCCCAGCATTTT; cdr3_aa: CASSPETGVEQPQHF
clone_size: -; j_call: TRBJ2-1; d_call: -; v_call: TRBV27; cdr3_nt: TGTGCCAGCAGTTTAGACGCAGGGTGGTCCTACAATGAGCAGTTCTTC; cdr3_aa: CASSLDAGWSYNEQFF
clone_size: -; j_call: TRBJ2-1; d_call: -; v_call: TRBV19; cdr3_nt: TGTGCCAGTAGTATGGGAGGCTCCGAGCAGTTCTTC; cdr3_aa: CASSMGGSEQFF
clone_size: -; j_call: TRBJ2-7; d_call: -; v_call: TRBV28; cdr3_nt: TGTGCCAGCAGTTTAGTGCTCGGTAGAGGGTACGAGCAGTACTTC; cdr3_aa: CASSLVLGRGYEQYF
clone_size: -; j_call: TRBJ2-1; d_call: -; v_call: TRBV19; cdr3_nt: TGTGCCAGTAGTATAGTACTAGTTCCAGTCACTGAGCAGTTCTTC; cdr3_aa: CASSIVLVPVTEQFF
clone_size: -; j_call: TRBJ1-4; d_call: -; v_call: TRBV12-3/TRBV12-4; cdr3_nt: TGTGCCAGCTCGAGGACTACTAATGAAAAACTGTTTTTT; cdr3_aa: CASSRTTNEKLFF
clone_size: -; j_call: TRBJ2-7; d_call: TRBD2; v_call: TRBV9; cdr3_nt: TGTGCCAGCAGCGGATTAGCGGGGGGCGGCAACGAGCAGTACTTC; cdr3_aa: CASSGLAGGGNEQYF
clone_size: -; j_call: TRBJ2-1; d_call: TRBD2; v_call: TRBV11-2; cdr3_nt: TGTGCCAGCAGCTTAGCGCGGGGGGTATACAATGAGCAGTTCTTC; cdr3_aa: CASSLARGVYNEQFF
clone_size: few; j_call: TRBJ1-2; d_call: -; v_call: TRBV9; cdr3_nt: TGTGCCAGCAGCTTTGGTAGCGGTGGCTACACCTTC; cdr3_aa: CASSFGSGGYTF
clone_size: few; j_call: TRBJ1-2; d_call: -; v_call: TRBV7-2; cdr3_nt: TGTGCCAGCAGCTTAACCTCGAGAGCCTCTGAAGGCTACACCTTC; cdr3_aa: CASSLTSRASEGYTF